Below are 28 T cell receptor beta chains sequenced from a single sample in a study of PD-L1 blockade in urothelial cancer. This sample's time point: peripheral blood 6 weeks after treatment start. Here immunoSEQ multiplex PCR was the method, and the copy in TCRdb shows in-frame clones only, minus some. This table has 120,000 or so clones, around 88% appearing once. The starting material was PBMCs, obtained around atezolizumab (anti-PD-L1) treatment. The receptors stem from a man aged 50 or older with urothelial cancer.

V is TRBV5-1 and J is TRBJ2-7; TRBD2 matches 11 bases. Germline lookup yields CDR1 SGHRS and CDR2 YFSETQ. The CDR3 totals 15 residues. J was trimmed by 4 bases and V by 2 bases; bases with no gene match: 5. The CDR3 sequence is CASSLTSGSFYEQYF. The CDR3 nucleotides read TGCGCCAGCAGCTTAACTAGCGGGAGTTTTTACGAGCAGTACTTC.

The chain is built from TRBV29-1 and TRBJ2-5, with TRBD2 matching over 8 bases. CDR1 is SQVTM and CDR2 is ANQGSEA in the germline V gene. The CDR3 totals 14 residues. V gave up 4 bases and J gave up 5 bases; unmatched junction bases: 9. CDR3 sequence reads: CSVAPAGGSETQYF. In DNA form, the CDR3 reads TGCAGCGTTGCCCCTGCGGGGGGCTCGGAGACCCAGTACTTC.

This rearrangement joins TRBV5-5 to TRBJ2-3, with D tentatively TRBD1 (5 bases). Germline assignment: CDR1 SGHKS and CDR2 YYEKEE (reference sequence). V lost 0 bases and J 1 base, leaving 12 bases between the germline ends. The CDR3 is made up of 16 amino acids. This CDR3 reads CASSLANQGGTDTQYF. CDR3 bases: TGTGCCAGCAGCTTGGCGAATCAAGGGGGCACAGATACGCAGTATTTT.

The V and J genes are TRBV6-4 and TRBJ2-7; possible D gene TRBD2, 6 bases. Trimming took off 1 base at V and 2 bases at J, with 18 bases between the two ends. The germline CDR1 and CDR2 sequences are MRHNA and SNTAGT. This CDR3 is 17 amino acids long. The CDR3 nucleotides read TGTGCCAGCAGTGACTGCCGGTGGGGGGAGGCACCCTACGAGCAGTACTTC. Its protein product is CASSDCRWGEAPYEQYF.

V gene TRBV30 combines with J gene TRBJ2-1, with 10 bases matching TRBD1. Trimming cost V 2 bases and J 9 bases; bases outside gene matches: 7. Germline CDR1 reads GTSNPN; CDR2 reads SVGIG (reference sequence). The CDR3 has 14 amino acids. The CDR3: CAWSKTGGNGEQFF. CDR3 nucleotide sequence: TGTGCCTGGAGTAAGACAGGGGGCAATGGTGAGCAGTTCTTC.

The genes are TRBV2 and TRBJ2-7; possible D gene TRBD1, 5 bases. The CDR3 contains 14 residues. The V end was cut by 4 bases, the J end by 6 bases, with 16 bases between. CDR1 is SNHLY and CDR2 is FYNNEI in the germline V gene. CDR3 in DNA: TGTGCCAGCAGTGGGGGCTTTCCCGACCGCGAGCAGTACTTC. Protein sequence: CASSGGFPDREQYF. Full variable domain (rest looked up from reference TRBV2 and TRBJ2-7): EPEVTQTPSHQVTQMGQEVILRCVPISNHLYFYWYRQILGQKVEFLVSFYNNEISEKSEIFDDQFSVERPDGSNFTLKIRSTKLEDSAMYFCASSGGFPDREQYFGPGTRLTVT.

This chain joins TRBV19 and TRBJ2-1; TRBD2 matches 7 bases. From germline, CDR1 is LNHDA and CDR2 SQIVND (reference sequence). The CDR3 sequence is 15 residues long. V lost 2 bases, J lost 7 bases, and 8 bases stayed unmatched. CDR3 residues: CASSIKAGRVNEQFF. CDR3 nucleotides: TGTGCCAGTAGTATAAAAGCGGGGCGTGTGAATGAGCAGTTCTTC.

In DNA form, the CDR3 reads TGTGCCAGCAGCGCGAGTCCGGTCGGGGAGCAGTACTTC. Protein: CASSASPVGEQYF. The rearrangement joins TRBV9 to TRBJ2-7, with D unclear. Trimming left V 3 bases short and J 7 bases short, with 14 bases between. Germline assignment: CDR1 SGDLS and CDR2 YYNGEE. The CDR3 has 13 residues.

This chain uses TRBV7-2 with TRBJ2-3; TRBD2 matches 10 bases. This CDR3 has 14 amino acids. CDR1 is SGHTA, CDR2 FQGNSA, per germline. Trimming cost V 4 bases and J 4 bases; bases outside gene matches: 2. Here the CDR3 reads CASSSSGRADTQYF. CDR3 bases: TGTGCCAGCAGCTCAAGCGGGAGGGCAGATACGCAGTATTTT.

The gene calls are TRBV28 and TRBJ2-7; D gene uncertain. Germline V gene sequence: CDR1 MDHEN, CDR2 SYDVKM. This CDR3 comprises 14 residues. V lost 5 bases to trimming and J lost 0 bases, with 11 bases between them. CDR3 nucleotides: TGTGCCAGCAGTCGCGGCGGTAGCTCCTACGAGCAGTACTTC. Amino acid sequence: CASSRGGSSYEQYF.

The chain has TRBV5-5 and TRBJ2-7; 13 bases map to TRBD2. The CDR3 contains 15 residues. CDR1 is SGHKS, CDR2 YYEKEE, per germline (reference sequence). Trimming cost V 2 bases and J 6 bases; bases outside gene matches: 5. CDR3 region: CASSLTGTSGTEQYF. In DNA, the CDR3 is TGTGCCAGCAGCTTAACCGGGACTAGCGGGACCGAGCAGTACTTC.

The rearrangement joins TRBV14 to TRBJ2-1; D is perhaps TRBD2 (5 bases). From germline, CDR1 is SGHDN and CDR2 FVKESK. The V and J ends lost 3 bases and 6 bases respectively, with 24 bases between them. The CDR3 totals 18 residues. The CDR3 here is CASSHPNNLYLAVNEQFF. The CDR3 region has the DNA TGTGCCAGCAGCCACCCAAATAACCTTTACCTAGCCGTCAATGAGCAGTTCTTC.

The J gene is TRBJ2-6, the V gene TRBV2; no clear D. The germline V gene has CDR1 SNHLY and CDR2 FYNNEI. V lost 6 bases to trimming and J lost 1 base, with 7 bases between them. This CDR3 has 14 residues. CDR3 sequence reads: CASREQSGANVLTF. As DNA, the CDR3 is TGTGCCAGCAGGGAGCAGTCTGGGGCCAACGTCCTGACTTTC.

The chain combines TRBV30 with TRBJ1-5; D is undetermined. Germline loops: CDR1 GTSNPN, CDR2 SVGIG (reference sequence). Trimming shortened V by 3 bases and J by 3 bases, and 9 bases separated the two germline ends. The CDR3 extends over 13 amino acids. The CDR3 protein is CAWRISVNQPQHF. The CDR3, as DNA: TGTGCCTGGAGGATTTCGGTCAATCAGCCCCAGCATTTT.

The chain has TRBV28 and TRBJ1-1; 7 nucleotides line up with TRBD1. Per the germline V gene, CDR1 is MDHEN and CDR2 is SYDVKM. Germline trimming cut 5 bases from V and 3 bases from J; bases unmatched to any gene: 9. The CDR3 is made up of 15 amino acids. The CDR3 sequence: CASSPPGTDDTEAFF. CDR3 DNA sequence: TGTGCCAGCAGTCCCCCCGGGACAGACGACACTGAAGCTTTCTTT.

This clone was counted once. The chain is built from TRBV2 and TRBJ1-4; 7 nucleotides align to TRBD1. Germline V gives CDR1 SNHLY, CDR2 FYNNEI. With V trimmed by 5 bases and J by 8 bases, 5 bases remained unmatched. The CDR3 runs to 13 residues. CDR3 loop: CASSQGGVEKLFF. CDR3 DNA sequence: TGTGCCAGCAGTCAGGGGGGCGTCGAAAAACTGTTTTTT.

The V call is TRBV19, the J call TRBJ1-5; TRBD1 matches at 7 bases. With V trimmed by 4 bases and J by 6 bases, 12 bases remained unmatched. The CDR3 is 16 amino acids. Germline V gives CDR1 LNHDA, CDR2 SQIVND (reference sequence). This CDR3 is CASSSPDRAGAQPQHF. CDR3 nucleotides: TGTGCCAGTAGTAGCCCCGACAGGGCCGGCGCTCAGCCCCAGCATTTT.

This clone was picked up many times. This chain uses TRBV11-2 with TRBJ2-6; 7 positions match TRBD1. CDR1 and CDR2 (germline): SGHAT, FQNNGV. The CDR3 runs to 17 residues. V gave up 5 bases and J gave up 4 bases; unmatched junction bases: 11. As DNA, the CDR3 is TGTGCCAGCAGCAAACAGGGGATGACGGCCGGGGCCAACGTCCTGACTTTC. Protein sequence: CASSKQGMTAGANVLTF.

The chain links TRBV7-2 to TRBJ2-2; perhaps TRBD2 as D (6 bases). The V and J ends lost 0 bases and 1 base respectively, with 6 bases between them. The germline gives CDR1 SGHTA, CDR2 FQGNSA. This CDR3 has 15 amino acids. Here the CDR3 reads CASSLAGGNTGELFF. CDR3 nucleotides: TGTGCCAGCAGCTTAGCGGGAGGGAACACCGGGGAGCTGTTTTTT.

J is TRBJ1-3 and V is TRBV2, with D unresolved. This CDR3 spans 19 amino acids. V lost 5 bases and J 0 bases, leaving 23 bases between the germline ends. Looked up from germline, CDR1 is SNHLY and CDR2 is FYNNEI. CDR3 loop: CASSYHPSLAENSGNTIYF. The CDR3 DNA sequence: TGTGCCAGCAGTTACCATCCATCCTTGGCGGAGAACTCTGGAAACACCATATATTTT.

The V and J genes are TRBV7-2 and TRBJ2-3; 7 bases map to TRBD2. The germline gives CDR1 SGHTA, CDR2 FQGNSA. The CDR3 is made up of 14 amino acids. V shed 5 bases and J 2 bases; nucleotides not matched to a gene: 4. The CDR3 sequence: CASSTGLSTDTQYF. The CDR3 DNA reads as TGTGCCAGCAGCACGGGACTATCCACAGATACGCAGTATTTT.

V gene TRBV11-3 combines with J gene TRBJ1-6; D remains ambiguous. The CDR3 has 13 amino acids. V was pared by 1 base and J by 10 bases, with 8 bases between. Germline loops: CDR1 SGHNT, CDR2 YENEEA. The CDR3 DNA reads TGTGCCAGCAGCTTAGGTGCGGGATCACCCCTCCACTTT. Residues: CASSLGAGSPLHF.

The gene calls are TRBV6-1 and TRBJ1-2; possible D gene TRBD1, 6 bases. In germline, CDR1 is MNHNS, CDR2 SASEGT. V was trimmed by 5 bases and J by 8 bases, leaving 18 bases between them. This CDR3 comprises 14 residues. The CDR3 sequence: CASSPPGGHKGYTF. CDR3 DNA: TGTGCCAGCAGTCCCCCGGGGGGGCATAAGGGCTACACCTTC.

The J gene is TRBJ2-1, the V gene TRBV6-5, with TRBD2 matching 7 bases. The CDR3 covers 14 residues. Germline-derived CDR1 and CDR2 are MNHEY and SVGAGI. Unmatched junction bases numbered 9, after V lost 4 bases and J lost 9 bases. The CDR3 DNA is TGTGCCAGCAGTTCCCATCGACTAGCTAGTGAGCAGTTCTTC. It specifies CASSSHRLASEQFF.

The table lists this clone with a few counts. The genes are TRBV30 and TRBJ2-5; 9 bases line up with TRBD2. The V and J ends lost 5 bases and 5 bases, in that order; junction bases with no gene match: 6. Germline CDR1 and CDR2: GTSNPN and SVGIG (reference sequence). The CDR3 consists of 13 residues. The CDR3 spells CAWGSGRVETQYF. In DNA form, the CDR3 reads TGTGCCTGGGGTAGCGGGAGAGTGGAGACCCAGTACTTC.

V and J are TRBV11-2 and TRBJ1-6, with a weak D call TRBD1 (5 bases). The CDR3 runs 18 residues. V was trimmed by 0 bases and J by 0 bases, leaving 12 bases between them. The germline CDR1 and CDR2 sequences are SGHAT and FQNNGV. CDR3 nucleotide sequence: TGTGCCAGCAGCTTAGAGGATCAGGGATACTCCTATAATTCACCCCTCCACTTT. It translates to CASSLEDQGYSYNSPLHF.

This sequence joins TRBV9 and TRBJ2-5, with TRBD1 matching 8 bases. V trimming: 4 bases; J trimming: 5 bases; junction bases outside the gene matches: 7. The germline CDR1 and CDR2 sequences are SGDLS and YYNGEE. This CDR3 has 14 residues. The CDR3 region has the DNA TGTGCCAGCAGCAAAGACAGGGGAGGCGAGACCCAGTACTTC. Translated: CASSKDRGGETQYF.

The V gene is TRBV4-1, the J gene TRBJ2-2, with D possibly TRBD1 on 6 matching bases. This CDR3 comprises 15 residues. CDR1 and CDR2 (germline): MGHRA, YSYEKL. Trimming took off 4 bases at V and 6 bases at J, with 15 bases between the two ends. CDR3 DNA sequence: TGCGCCAGCAGCCCCCAGACAGGTTTCCCCGGGGAGCTGTTTTTT. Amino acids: CASSPQTGFPGELFF.